The following is a T cell receptor beta chain sequence with its context. Primers included in the PCR were 60 Vbeta and 13 Jbeta primers. Data came from immunoSEQ multiplex PCR; TCRdb stores just in-frame clones and leaves some out. The data contain about 160,000 clones, roughly 85% of them singletons. This specimen comes from a study of cytomegalovirus exposure and HLA in healthy donors. Background on the study: Earlier, 180 million or so T cells were analyzed, and some 120 million unique TCR beta sequences were found among them.

Germline CDR1 and CDR2: SGHRS and YFSETQ. This CDR3 is 16 amino acids long. V was trimmed by 0 bases and J by 4 bases, leaving 14 bases between them. This rearrangement joins TRBV5-1 to TRBJ1-3; D is undetermined. This TCR was recovered from a boy younger than 10 in good health and CMV-seronegative. Sequences were obtained from PBMCs. CDR3 sequence reads: CASSLAATSGGNTIYF. The CDR3 nucleotides are TGCGCCAGCAGCTTGGCGGCCACCTCGGGGGGAAACACCATATATTTT.